What follows are 27 T cell receptor beta chains derived from one specimen sequenced in a study of shared clonotypes between healthy human individuals (dated by TCRdb to 2020 to 2021). CD8 naive samples consisted of CD45RO-negative cells that were positively selected for CCR7, yielding a CD45RA+CCR7+ population without TemRA cells. The library relied on the immunoSEQ multiplex PCR assay. TCRdb holds this immuneACCESS table with in-frame rearrangements only. Some clones are missing; in checked studies, unresolved V genes explain under half, and the rest has no known cause. The sample profile shows around 2,000,000 clones; around 96% of them were found once. Together, the top ten hold 1.2% of the sample. Sequenced: naive CD8+ T cells sorted from blood. The cell subset or site tag for this specimen amounts to: CD45RA+CCR7+. The receptors were sampled from a man younger than 30 in good health.

V gene TRBV9 combines with J gene TRBJ2-7; D is possibly TRBD2 (6 bases). The germline gives CDR1 SGDLS, CDR2 YYNGEE. The CDR3 spans 14 residues. With 3 bases removed from V and 5 bases from J, the gap between germline ends came to 15 bases. The CDR3, as DNA: TGTGCCAGCAGCGCCGGTCGGGGGTTCAACGAGCAGTACTTC. Protein: CASSAGRGFNEQYF.

V and J are TRBV5-6 and TRBJ1-5; D may be TRBD1 (5 bases). The CDR3 consists of 13 residues. The V and J ends lost 0 bases and 7 bases respectively, with 8 bases between them. Germline CDR1 and CDR2: SGHDT and YYEEEE. CDR3 protein: CASSLEGAQPQHF. The CDR3 bases are TGTGCCAGCAGCTTGGAAGGGGCACAGCCCCAGCATTTT.

V gene TRBV27 combines with J gene TRBJ2-7; D not resolved. V was cut by 3 bases and J by 0 bases, with 24 bases left in between. The germline CDR1 and CDR2 sequences are MNHEY and SMNVEV (reference sequence). CDR3 length: 19 residues. CDR3 nucleotides: TGTGCCAGCAGTTTCAACCCACTACCTACAGTTACAGACTCCTACGAGCAGTACTTC. This encodes CASSFNPLPTVTDSYEQYF.

This clone was seen a single time. The chain uses TRBV5-1 and TRBJ1-1; D unresolved. The CDR3 totals 15 residues. Germline V gene lookup returns CDR1 SGHRS and CDR2 YFSETQ. The V end was cut by 4 bases, the J end by 4 bases, with 17 bases between. The CDR3 coding sequence is TGCGCCAGCAGCGAGGTGGAGGGAGGAGGCACTGAAGCTTTCTTT. Protein: CASSEVEGGGTEAFF. The entire variable domain, with the rest obtained from reference TRBV5-1 and TRBJ1-1, is as follows: KAGVTQTPRYLIKTRGQQVTLSCSPISGHRSVSWYQQTPGQGLQFLFEYFSETQRNKGNFPGRFSGRQFSNSRSEMNVSTLELGDSALYLCASSEVEGGGTEAFFGQGTRLTVV.

In this sample, this clone turned up once. J is TRBJ2-5 and V is TRBV7-6; 8 bases fit TRBD1. This CDR3 region has 17 residues. V was clipped by 0 bases and J by 5 bases; unmatched bases: 11. Germline V gene sequence: CDR1 SGHVS, CDR2 FNYEAQ. DNA for the CDR3: TGTGCCAGCAGCTTAGCTCTCAGGGGACAGGAGGGGGAGACCCAGTACTTC. It specifies CASSLALRGQEGETQYF. Filled out from reference TRBV7-6 and TRBJ2-5, the complete variable domain reads GAGVSQSPRYKVTKRGQDVALRCDPISGHVSLYWYRQALGQGPEFLTYFNYEAQQDKSGLPNDRFSAERPEGSISTLTIQRTEQRDSAMYRCASSLALRGQEGETQYFGPGTRLLVL.

This chain connects TRBV19 to TRBJ2-5, with no clear D. CDR3 length: 12 amino acids. V gave up 6 bases and J gave up 0 bases, with 5 bases separating them. In germline, CDR1 is LNHDA, CDR2 SQIVND (reference sequence). The CDR3 sequence is CASRHYQETQYF. The CDR3 DNA reads as TGTGCCAGTAGACACTACCAAGAGACCCAGTACTTC.

V is TRBV29-1 and J is TRBJ2-2, with a possible D match to TRBD2 (6 bases). Per the germline V gene, CDR1 is SQVTM and CDR2 is ANQGSEA. V was clipped by 8 bases and J by 4 bases, with 20 bases between them. The CDR3 runs 15 residues. In DNA, the CDR3 is TGCAGCTGTATATTCGGGAGCCCGCCCACCGGGGAGCTGTTTTTT. It specifies CSCIFGSPPTGELFF.

This chain joins TRBV6-1 and TRBJ1-2; 10 positions match TRBD1. This CDR3 comprises 14 residues. Germline V gene data show CDR1 as MNHNS and CDR2 as SASEGT. V lost 6 bases and J lost 5; bases outside the gene matches: 6. Written as DNA, the CDR3 is TGTGCCAGCAGACCCGGGACAGGGGAATATGGCTACACCTTC. Translating it yields CASRPGTGEYGYTF.

The V call is TRBV30, the J call TRBJ2-7, with D maybe TRBD1 (5 bases). The CDR3 contains 15 residues. Germline loops: CDR1 GTSNPN, CDR2 SVGIG (reference sequence). Trimming pared 0 bases from V and 0 bases from J, leaving 12 bases between. CDR3 protein: CAWSVDRAFSYEQYF. CDR3 DNA: TGTGCCTGGAGTGTTGACAGAGCCTTCTCCTACGAGCAGTACTTC.

The gene calls are TRBV27 and TRBJ1-4, with a tentative D call TRBD1 (6 bases). V lost 9 bases to trimming and J lost 8 bases, with 16 bases between them. The CDR3 consists of 13 residues. Per the germline V gene, CDR1 is MNHEY and CDR2 is SMNVEV (reference sequence). The CDR3 loop is CASTGIRGEKLFF. Written as DNA, the CDR3 is TGTGCCAGTACAGGGATACGCGGAGAAAAACTGTTTTTT.

As for this clone: Other DNA sequences from this sample encode an identical CDR3 as well. The chain joins TRBV5-4 to TRBJ2-7; D ambiguous. Germline V gene data show CDR1 as SGHNT and CDR2 as YYREEE (reference sequence). This CDR3 is built from 14 residues. V dropped 4 bases and J dropped 0 bases, with 11 bases sitting between them. In DNA, the CDR3 is TGTGCCAGCAGCCCGACTTCGGGCTCCTACGAGCAGTACTTC. Translation: CASSPTSGSYEQYF.

The chain links TRBV11-3 to TRBJ2-7; a possible D gene is TRBD1 (6 bases). CDR1 is SGHNT and CDR2 is YENEEA in the germline V gene. The CDR3 has 14 amino acids. V was cut by 5 bases and J by 6 bases, with 17 bases left in between. This chain's CDR3 is CASSPTPQGSEQYF. The CDR3 coding sequence is TGTGCCAGCAGCCCTACGCCACAGGGATCCGAGCAGTACTTC. Looking up the rest from reference TRBV11-3 and TRBJ2-7 gives the full variable domain: EAGVVQSPRYKIIEKKQPVAFWCNPISGHNTLYWYLQNLGQGPELLIRYENEEAVDDSQLPKDRFSAERLKGVDSTLKIQPAELGDSAVYLCASSPTPQGSEQYFGPGTRLTVT.

The chain combines TRBV28 with TRBJ1-1; no reliable D call. This CDR3 has 13 residues. V lost 5 bases and J 3 bases, leaving 10 bases between the germline ends. The V gene's germline CDR1 is MDHEN and CDR2 SYDVKM. CDR3 region: CASSPPSDTEAFF. The CDR3 DNA reads as TGTGCCAGCAGTCCGCCGTCCGACACTGAAGCTTTCTTT.

The rearrangement uses TRBV19 and TRBJ2-7, with 8 bases identical to TRBD1. CDR1 is LNHDA, CDR2 SQIVND, per germline (reference sequence). V dropped 0 bases and J dropped 3; count of bases not matched to a gene: 4. This CDR3 region has 15 residues. CDR3 in amino acids: CASSIDGQGSYEQYF. DNA for the CDR3: TGTGCCAGTAGTATAGATGGACAGGGAAGCTACGAGCAGTACTTC.

This chain links TRBV19 with TRBJ1-2; 7 bases agree with TRBD1. Germline V gene sequence: CDR1 LNHDA, CDR2 SQIVND (reference sequence). CDR3 size: 15 residues. V lost 3 bases to trimming and J lost 4 bases; unmatched junction nucleotides: 8. CDR3 sequence: CASSIMSEGAYGYTF. The CDR3 DNA reads TGTGCCAGTAGTATTATGTCTGAGGGGGCCTATGGCTACACCTTC.

The chain is built from TRBV30 and TRBJ2-7; 9 nucleotides line up with TRBD1. Per the germline V gene, CDR1 is GTSNPN and CDR2 is SVGIG (reference sequence). V shed 3 bases, J shed 0 bases, and the junction held 6 bases outside the gene matches. This CDR3 region has 15 residues. CDR3 bases: TGTGCCTGGAGCGGGACAGGGCAGAACTCCTACGAGCAGTACTTC. Its translation: CAWSGTGQNSYEQYF.

The V gene is TRBV7-8, the J gene TRBJ2-2; TRBD2 is a possible D gene (6 bases). This CDR3 has 17 amino acids. Germline V gives CDR1 SGHVS, CDR2 FQNEAQ. Trimming removed 5 bases from V and 0 bases from J, with 16 bases in between. The CDR3 nucleotides are TGTGCCAGCAGCGCCCCCGGCGGGGTATCGAACACCGGGGAGCTGTTTTTT. Translating gives CASSAPGGVSNTGELFF.

J is TRBJ1-5 and V is TRBV2; 9 nucleotides line up with TRBD1. CDR1 is SNHLY, CDR2 FYNNEI, per germline. The CDR3 is made up of 18 amino acids. Trimming cost V 5 bases and J 4 bases; bases outside gene matches: 15. This chain's CDR3 is CASSTIRTGALGNQPQHF. CDR3 in DNA: TGTGCCAGCAGTACAATTCGGACAGGGGCATTGGGTAATCAGCCCCAGCATTTT. The full variable domain, in which reference TRBV2 and TRBJ1-5 provide the parts outside the CDR3, is EPEVTQTPSHQVTQMGQEVILRCVPISNHLYFYWYRQILGQKVEFLVSFYNNEISEKSEIFDDQFSVERPDGSNFTLKIRSTKLEDSAMYFCASSTIRTGALGNQPQHFGDGTRLSIL.

This clone occurred once. The chain has TRBV2 and TRBJ1-2, with a weak D call TRBD1 (6 bases). The CDR3 contains 15 residues. V was trimmed by 2 bases and J by 5 bases, leaving 15 bases between them. Germline lookup yields CDR1 SNHLY and CDR2 FYNNEI. CDR3 sequence (DNA): TGTGCCAGCAGTGAATCTGTTGGGACAAGATATGGCTACACCTTC. It is translated as CASSESVGTRYGYTF.

The chain recombines TRBV13 with TRBJ1-5; TRBD1 aligns across 8 bases. The junction had 6 bases not matched to a gene; V was cut back by 4 bases and J by 1 base. CDR1 is PRHDT, CDR2 FYEKMQ, per germline (reference sequence). The CDR3 spans 16 residues. CDR3 DNA: TGTGCCAGCAGCTCAGGGGGCCCCTTAAGCAATCAGCCCCAGCATTTT. Protein product: CASSSGGPLSNQPQHF.

This chain connects TRBV9 to TRBJ1-4; weak D call: TRBD1 (6 bases). V lost 3 bases and J 8 bases, leaving 14 bases between the germline ends. CDR1 SGDLS and CDR2 YYNGEE come from the germline V gene. CDR3 length: 14 residues. The CDR3 nucleotides read TGTGCCAGCAGCGCAAAACAGGGAGACGAAAAACTGTTTTTT. Translated: CASSAKQGDEKLFF.

The J gene is TRBJ1-6, the V gene TRBV19, with D uncertain. The V gene's germline CDR1 is LNHDA and CDR2 SQIVND (reference sequence). This CDR3 contains 16 residues. V was pared by 4 bases and J by 7 bases, with 17 bases between. The DNA of the CDR3 is TGTGCCAGTAGTACCCGGACGGACCCAGGCAATTCACCCCTCCACTTT. It is translated as CASSTRTDPGNSPLHF.

The chain couples TRBV7-8 to TRBJ2-7; TRBD2 is a possible D gene (5 bases). The germline gives CDR1 SGHVS, CDR2 FQNEAQ. This CDR3 contains 16 residues. Trimming left V 1 base short and J 2 bases short, with 15 bases between. CDR3 sequence (DNA): TGTGCCAGCAGCTTAGTGGAGGTAGCGTACCCCTACGAGCAGTACTTC. This encodes CASSLVEVAYPYEQYF.

This chain joins TRBV10-1 and TRBJ2-7; D is undetermined. This CDR3 region has 14 residues. V gave up 5 bases and J gave up 6 bases, with 17 bases separating them. Germline CDR1 reads WNHNN; CDR2 reads SYGVQD (reference sequence). The CDR3 reads CASSPGRFLGEQYF. The CDR3 coding sequence is TGCGCCAGCAGTCCCGGCCGTTTCCTCGGCGAGCAGTACTTC.

The chain has TRBV30 and TRBJ2-2, with D perhaps TRBD1 (5 bases). The ends were cut back, 4 bases at V and 9 bases at J, with 15 bases in the middle. This CDR3 contains 13 residues. Germline V lookup: CDR1 GTSNPN, CDR2 SVGIG (reference sequence). For the CDR3, the DNA is TGTGCCTGGAACCCATCAGGGCCCAGGGAGCTGTTTTTT. Amino acid sequence: CAWNPSGPRELFF.

The chain couples TRBV23-1 to TRBJ2-5; TRBD1 is a possible D gene (5 bases). TRBV23-1 is an open reading frame whose function is uncertain. Between the trimmed V and J ends, which lost 2 bases and 2 bases, there was a span of 12 bases. This CDR3 comprises 15 residues. CDR3 bases: TGCGCCAGCAGTCAAAGTCGCAGGGCACAAGAGACCCAGTACTTC. This encodes CASSQSRRAQETQYF.

The chain has TRBV9 and TRBJ2-7, with TRBD1 as a possible D gene (6 bases). With 0 bases removed from V and 4 bases from J, the gap between germline ends came to 14 bases. Germline CDR1 is SGDLS and CDR2 is YYNGEE. This CDR3 region has 15 residues. The CDR3 loop is CASSVGRTALYEQYF. The CDR3 DNA is TGTGCCAGCAGCGTAGGGAGGACAGCCCTTTACGAGCAGTACTTC.